This TCR beta chain emerged from a study of T cell responses to AZD1222 COVID-19 vaccine. Looking at the study overall: Pooling covered second doses at about 4 or about 12 weeks.

CDR3 length: 15 residues. CDR1 LNHNV and CDR2 YYDKDF come from the germline V gene (reference sequence). The V end was cut by 0 bases, the J end by 0 bases, with 6 bases between. Data came from immunoSEQ multiplex PCR; TCRdb stores just in-frame clones and leaves some out. The table shows fewer than 200,000 clones, with about 87% occurring only once. In its sample, this clone was seen once. Its cognate antigen is unknown. Study-wide results and limits: Samples come after the peak T cell response, not at day 14.

The source material was peripheral blood, sampled on day 0 of AZD1222 vaccination. The V gene is TRBV15, the J gene TRBJ1-5; unclear D gene. The source of this sequence is an adult in good health. CDR3 nucleotide sequence: TGTGCCACCAGCAGAGATATGGATAGCAATCAGCCCCAGCATTTT. It translates to CATSRDMDSNQPQHF.